Listed below are T cell receptor beta chains from one sample, sequenced in a study of human T cells and chemical hapten exposure. TCRdb reprocessed the 5' RACE reads with MiXCR, giving one entry per CDR3 protein. Of 110,000 or so distinct CDR3 sequences in the sample, around a fifth are singletons; the top ten hold around 3%. The receptor source for this set is a human donor in good health. Each CDR3 is given with its conserved first and last residue. Each record gives: clone size, V gene, J gene, D gene, CDR3 protein, CDR3 DNA. A D gene is named only where the DNA matches it firmly. Not every row has a clone size; where given, it reads once, few, many or a size class.

few,TRBV3-1,TRBJ1-1,-,CASSQEGRTEAFF,TGTGCCAGCAGCCAAGAAGGGAGAACAGAAGCTTTCTTT
-,TRBV7-9,TRBJ1-2,-,CASSFTGGFVWNGYTF,TGTGCCAGCAGCTTTACGGGGGGCTTCGTCTGGAATGGCTACACCTTC
once,TRBV7-2,TRBJ2-1,TRBD2,CASSPVAGVSNEQFF,TGTGCCAGCAGCCCCGTAGCGGGAGTCAGCAATGAGCAGTTCTTC
-,TRBV10-2,TRBJ2-7,-,CASSESRGGEQYF,TGCGCCAGCAGTGAGTCGAGGGGAGGAGAGCAGTACTTC
-,TRBV25-1,TRBJ2-1,TRBD2,CASSEGVAGGLDEQFF,TGTGCCAGCAGTGAAGGGGTAGCGGGAGGTTTAGATGAGCAGTTCTTC
few,TRBV27,TRBJ1-5,-,CASSLSPGRQPQHF,TGTGCCAGCAGTTTATCTCCGGGGCGACAGCCCCAGCATTTT
-,TRBV5-1,TRBJ2-5,-,CASSLSRGRLQETQYF,TGCGCCAGCAGCTTGTCTAGGGGACGGCTCCAAGAGACCCAGTACTTC
few,TRBV12-5,TRBJ2-1,-,CASGLETSPNEQFF,TGTGCTAGTGGTTTGGAGACTAGTCCCAATGAGCAGTTCTTC
-,TRBV5-6,TRBJ1-1,-,CATQTDVNTEAFF,TGTGCCACCCAGACAGATGTGAACACTGAAGCTTTCTTT
-,TRBV5-5,TRBJ2-3,TRBD2,CASSLGPQGRADTQYF,TGTGCCAGCAGCTTGGGACCCCAAGGGAGGGCAGATACGCAGTATTTT
few,TRBV27,TRBJ2-3,-,CASRLPDSTDTQYF,TGTGCCAGCAGGCTCCCGGATAGCACAGATACGCAGTATTTT
-,TRBV19,TRBJ1-5,-,CASSISQTRDQPQHF,TGTGCCAGTAGTATATCACAAACAAGGGATCAGCCCCAGCATTTT
-,TRBV7-2,TRBJ2-3,TRBD2,CASSLDRTSGDNTQYF,TGTGCCAGCAGCTTAGATCGTACTAGCGGGGACAATACGCAGTATTTT
few,TRBV10-3,TRBJ2-2,-,CAIQDQADTGELFF,TGTGCCATACAAGATCAGGCCGATACCGGGGAGCTGTTTTTT
-,TRBV27,TRBJ1-6,-,CAPRQRIVSNSPLHF,TGTGCCCCTCGGCAGAGAATCGTTTCTAATTCACCCCTCCACTTT
-,TRBV9,TRBJ1-6,-,CASSPRLSYNSPLHF,TGTGCCAGCAGCCCGCGGTTGTCCTATAATTCACCCCTCCACTTT
-,TRBV3-1,TRBJ1-2,TRBD1,CASSLGQWTGYTF,TGTGCCAGCAGTCTGGGACAGTGGACTGGCTACACCTTC
-,TRBV3-1,TRBJ1-1,TRBD1,CASSSPWDRDTEAFF,TGTGCCAGCAGCTCACCCTGGGACAGAGACACTGAAGCTTTCTTT
few,TRBV7-8,TRBJ2-7,-,CASSLRGDSAYEQYF,TGTGCCAGCAGCCTTAGGGGGGACTCCGCCTACGAGCAGTACTTC
-,TRBV3-1,TRBJ2-7,-,CASSQDWGYEQYF,TGTGCCAGCAGCCAAGATTGGGGGTACGAGCAGTACTTC
few,TRBV20-1,TRBJ2-3,-,CSAPVSSTDTQYF,TGCAGTGCCCCCGTCTCAAGCACAGATACGCAGTATTTT
-,TRBV5-4,TRBJ2-3,TRBD2,CASSLASLAGVPSTDTQYF,TGTGCCAGCAGCTTGGCAAGTCTAGCGGGAGTCCCTAGCACAGATACGCAGTATTTT